This T cell receptor (beta chain) was obtained from a study of blood T cell repertoires in COVID-19. Method: immunoSEQ multiplex PCR; TCRdb's copy keeps in-frame clones and lacks some. The sample holds 140,000 to 150,000 clones; around 82% are singletons and the top ten take approximately 13%. The sequenced sample was peripheral blood. The receptor was isolated from a man in his 60s with active or convalescent COVID-19.

This chain's CDR3 is CATEGQDSYNEQFF. Written as DNA, the CDR3 is TGTGCCACAGAGGGACAGGACTCCTACAATGAGCAGTTCTTC. The gene calls are TRBV28 and TRBJ2-1; the match to TRBD1 covers 8 bases. Per the germline V gene, CDR1 is MDHEN and CDR2 is SYDVKM. There are 14 residues in the CDR3. V lost 10 bases, J lost 0 bases, and 5 bases stayed unmatched. Looking up the rest from reference TRBV28 and TRBJ2-1 gives the full variable domain: DVKVTQSSRYLVKRTGEKVFLECVQDMDHENMFWYRQDPGLGLRLIYFSYDVKMKEKGDIPEGYSVSREKKERFSLILESASTNQTSMYLCATEGQDSYNEQFFGPGTRLTVL.